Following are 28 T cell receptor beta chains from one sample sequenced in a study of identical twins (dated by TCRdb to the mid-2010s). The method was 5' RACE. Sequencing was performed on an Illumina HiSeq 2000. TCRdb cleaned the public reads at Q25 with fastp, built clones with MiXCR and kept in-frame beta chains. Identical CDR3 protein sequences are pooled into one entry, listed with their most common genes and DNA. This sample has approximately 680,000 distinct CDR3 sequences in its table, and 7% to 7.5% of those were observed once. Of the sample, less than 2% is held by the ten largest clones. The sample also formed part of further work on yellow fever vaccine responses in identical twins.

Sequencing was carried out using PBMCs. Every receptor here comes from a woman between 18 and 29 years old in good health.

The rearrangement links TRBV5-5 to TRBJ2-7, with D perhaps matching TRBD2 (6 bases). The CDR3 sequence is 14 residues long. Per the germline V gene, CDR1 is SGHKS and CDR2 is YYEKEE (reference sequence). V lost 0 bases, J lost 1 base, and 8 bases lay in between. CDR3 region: CASSLERVSYEQYF. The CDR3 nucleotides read TGTGCCAGCAGCTTGGAGCGGGTTTCCTACGAGCAGTACTTC.

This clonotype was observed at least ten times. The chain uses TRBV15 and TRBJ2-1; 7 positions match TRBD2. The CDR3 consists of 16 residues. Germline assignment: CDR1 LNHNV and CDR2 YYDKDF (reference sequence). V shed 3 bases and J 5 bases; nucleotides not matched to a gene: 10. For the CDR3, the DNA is TGTGCCACCAGCAGGGGAGGGGACCGGCTGAACAATGAGCAGTTCTTC. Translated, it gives CATSRGGDRLNNEQFF.

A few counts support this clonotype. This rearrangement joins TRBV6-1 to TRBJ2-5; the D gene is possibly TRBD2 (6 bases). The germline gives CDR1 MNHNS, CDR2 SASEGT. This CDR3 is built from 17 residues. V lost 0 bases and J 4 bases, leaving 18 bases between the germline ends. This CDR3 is CASSEALRRGPGETQYF. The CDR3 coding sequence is TGTGCCAGCAGTGAAGCGCTTAGGAGGGGACCAGGAGAGACCCAGTACTTC.

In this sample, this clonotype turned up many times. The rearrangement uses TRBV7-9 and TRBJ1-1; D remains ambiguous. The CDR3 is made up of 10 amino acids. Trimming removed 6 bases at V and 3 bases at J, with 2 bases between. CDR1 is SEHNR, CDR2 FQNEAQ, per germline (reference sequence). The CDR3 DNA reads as TGTGCCAGCAGTGACACTGAAGCTTTCTTT. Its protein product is CASSDTEAFF.

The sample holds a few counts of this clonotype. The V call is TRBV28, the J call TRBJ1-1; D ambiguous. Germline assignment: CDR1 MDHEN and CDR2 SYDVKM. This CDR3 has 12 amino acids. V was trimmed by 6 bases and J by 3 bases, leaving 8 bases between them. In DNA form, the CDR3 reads TGTGCCAGCAGACTTCGATACACTGAAGCTTTCTTT. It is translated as CASRLRYTEAFF.

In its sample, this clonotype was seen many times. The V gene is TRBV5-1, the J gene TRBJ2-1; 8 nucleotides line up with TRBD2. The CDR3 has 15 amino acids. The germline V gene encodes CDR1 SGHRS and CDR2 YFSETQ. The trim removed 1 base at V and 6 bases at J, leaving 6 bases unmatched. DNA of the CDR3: TGCGCCAGCAGCTTGACAGCGGGGGTTCTCAATGAGCAGTTCTTC. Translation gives CASSLTAGVLNEQFF.

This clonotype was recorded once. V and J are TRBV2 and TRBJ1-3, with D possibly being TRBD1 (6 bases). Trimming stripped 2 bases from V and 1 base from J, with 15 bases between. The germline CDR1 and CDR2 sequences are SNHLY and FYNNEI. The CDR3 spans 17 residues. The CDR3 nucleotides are TGTGCCAGCAGTGAAAGGGGGTCGCTAATATCTGGAAACACCATATATTTT. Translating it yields CASSERGSLISGNTIYF.

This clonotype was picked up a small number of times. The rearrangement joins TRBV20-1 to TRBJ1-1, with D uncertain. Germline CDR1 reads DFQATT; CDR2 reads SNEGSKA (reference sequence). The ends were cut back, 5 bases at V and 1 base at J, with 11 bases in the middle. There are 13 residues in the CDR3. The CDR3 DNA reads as TGCAGTGCTCCACTTGCGACGAACACTGAAGCTTTCTTT. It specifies CSAPLATNTEAFF.

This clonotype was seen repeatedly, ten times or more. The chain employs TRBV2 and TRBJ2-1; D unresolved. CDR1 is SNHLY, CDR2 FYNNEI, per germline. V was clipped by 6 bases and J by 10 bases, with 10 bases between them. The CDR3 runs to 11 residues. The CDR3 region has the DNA TGTGCCAGCAGGGCTAGGGCGGAGCAGTTCTTC. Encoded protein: CASRARAEQFF.

CDR3: CASSPSRGWAGELFF. The CDR3 DNA sequence: TGTGCCAGCAGCCCTAGCCGGGGTTGGGCCGGGGAGCTGTTTTTT. The chain links TRBV11-2 to TRBJ2-2, with a possible D match to TRBD2 (5 bases). Per germline, CDR1 SGHAT and CDR2 FQNNGV. The ends were cut back, 5 bases at V and 6 bases at J, with 16 bases in the middle. The CDR3 sequence is 15 residues long.

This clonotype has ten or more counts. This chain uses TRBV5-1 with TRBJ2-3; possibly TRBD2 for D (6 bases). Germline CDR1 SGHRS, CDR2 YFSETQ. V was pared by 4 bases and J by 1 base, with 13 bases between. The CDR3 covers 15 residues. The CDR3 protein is CASSPRRRGTDTQYF. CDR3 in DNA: TGCGCCAGCAGCCCCAGGCGGAGGGGCACAGATACGCAGTATTTT.

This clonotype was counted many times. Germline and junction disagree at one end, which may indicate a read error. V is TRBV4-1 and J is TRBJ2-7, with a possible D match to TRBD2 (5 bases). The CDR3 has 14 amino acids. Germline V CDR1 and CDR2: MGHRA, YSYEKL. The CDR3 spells CASSQEGVSHEQYF. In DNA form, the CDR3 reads TGCGCCAGCAGCCAAGAGGGAGTCTCCCACGAGCAGTACTTC.

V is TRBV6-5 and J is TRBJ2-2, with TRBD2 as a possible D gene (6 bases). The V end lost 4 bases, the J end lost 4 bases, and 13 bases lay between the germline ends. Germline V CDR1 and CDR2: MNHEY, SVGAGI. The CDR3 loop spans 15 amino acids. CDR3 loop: CASSLRLVGTGELFF. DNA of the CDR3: TGTGCCAGCAGTTTACGACTAGTAGGCACCGGGGAGCTGTTTTTT.

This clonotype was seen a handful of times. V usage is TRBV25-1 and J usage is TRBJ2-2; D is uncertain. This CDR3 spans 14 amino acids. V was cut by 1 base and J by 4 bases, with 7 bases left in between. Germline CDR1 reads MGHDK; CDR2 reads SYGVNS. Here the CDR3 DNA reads TGTGCCAGCAGTGAATTTGTGGGCACCGGGGAGCTGTTTTTT. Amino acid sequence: CASSEFVGTGELFF.

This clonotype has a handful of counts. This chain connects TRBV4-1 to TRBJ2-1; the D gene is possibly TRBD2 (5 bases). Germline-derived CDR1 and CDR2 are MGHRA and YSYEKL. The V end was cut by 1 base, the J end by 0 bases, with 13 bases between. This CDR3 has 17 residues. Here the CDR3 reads CASSQASSRSSYNEQFF. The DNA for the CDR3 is TGCGCCAGCAGCCAAGCCTCTAGCCGTAGCTCCTACAATGAGCAGTTCTTC.

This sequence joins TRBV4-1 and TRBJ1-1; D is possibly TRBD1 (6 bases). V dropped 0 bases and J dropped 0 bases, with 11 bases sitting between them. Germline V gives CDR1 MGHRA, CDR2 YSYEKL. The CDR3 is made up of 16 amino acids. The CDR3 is CASSQDRGLLNTEAFF. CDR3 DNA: TGCGCCAGCAGCCAAGATCGGGGGCTACTGAACACTGAAGCTTTCTTT.

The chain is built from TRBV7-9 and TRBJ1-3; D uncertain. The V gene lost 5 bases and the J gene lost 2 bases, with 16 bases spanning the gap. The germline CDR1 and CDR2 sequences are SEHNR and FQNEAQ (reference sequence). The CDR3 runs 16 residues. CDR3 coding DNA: TGTGCCAGCAGCCCTCGCGAGATTCTCACTGGAAACACCATATATTTT. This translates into CASSPREILTGNTIYF. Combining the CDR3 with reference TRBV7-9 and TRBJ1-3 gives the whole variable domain DTGVSQNPRHKITKRGQNVTFRCDPISEHNRLYWYRQTLGQGPEFLTYFQNEAQLEKSRLLSDRFSAERPKGSFSTLEIQRTEQGDSAMYLCASSPREILTGNTIYFGEGSWLTVV.

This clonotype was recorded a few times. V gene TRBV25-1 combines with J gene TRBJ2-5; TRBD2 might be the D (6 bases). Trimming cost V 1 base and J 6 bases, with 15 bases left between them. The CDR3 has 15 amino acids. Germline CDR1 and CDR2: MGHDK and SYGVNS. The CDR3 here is CASSEFGGNRKTQYF. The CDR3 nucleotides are TGTGCCAGCAGTGAATTTGGGGGGAACAGAAAGACCCAGTACTTC.

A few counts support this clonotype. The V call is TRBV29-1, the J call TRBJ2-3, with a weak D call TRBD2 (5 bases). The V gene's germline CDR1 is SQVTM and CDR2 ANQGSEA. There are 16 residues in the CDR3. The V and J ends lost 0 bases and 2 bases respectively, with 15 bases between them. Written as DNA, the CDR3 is TGCAGCGTTGAAGAAACGATGAGCGGAGCCACAGATACGCAGTATTTT. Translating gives CSVEETMSGATDTQYF.

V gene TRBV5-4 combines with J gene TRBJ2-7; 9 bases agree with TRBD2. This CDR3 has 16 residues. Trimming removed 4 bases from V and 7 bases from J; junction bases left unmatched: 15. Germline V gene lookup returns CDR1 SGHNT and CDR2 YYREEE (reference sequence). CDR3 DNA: TGTGCCAGCAGCCGGGTCGATCGGCGGGAGGGCCGGGAGCAGTACTTC. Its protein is CASSRVDRREGREQYF.

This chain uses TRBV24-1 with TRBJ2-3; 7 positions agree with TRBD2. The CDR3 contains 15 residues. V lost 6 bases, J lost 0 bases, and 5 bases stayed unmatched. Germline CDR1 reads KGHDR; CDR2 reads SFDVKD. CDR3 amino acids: CATSLGGISTDTQYF. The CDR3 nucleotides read TGTGCCACCAGTCTGGGGGGGATTAGCACAGATACGCAGTATTTT.

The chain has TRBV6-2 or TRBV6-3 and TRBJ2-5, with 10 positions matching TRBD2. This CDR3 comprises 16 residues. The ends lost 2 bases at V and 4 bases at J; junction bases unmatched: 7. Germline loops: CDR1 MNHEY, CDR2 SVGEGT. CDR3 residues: CASSYASGSVRETQYF. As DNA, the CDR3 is TGTGCCAGCAGTTACGCTAGCGGGAGCGTTAGAGAGACCCAGTACTTC.

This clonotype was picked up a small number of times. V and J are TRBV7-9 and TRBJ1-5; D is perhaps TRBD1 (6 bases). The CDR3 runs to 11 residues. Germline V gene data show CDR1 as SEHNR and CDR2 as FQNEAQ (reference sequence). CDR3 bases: TGTGGCACATCGGGGGGCCAGCCCCAGCATTTT. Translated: CGTSGGQPQHF.

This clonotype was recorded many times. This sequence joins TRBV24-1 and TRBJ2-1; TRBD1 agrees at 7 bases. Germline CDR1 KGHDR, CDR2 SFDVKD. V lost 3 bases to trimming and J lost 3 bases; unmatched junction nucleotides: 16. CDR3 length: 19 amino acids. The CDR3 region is CATSDPTPRSRQGYNEQFF. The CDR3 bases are TGTGCCACCAGTGATCCTACCCCTCGGTCGAGACAGGGCTACAATGAGCAGTTCTTC.

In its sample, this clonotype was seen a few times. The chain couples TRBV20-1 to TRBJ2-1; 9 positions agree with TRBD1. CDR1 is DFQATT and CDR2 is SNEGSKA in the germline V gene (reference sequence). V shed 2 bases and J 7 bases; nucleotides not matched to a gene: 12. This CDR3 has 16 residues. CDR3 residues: CSARFTGGDLTNEQFF. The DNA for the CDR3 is TGCAGTGCTAGATTCACAGGGGGCGATTTGACAAATGAGCAGTTCTTC.

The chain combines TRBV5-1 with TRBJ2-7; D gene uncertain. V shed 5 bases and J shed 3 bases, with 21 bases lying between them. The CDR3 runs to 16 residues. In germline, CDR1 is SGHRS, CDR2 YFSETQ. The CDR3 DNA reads TGCGCCAGCAGACGAACCAGACATCTCCGCTTCTACGAGCAGTACGTC. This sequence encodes CASRRTRHLRFYEQYV.

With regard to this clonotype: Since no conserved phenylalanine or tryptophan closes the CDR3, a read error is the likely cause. This CDR3 is CASRGDRTYNEQFL. DNA of the CDR3: TGTGCCAGCAGGGGGGACAGGACTTACAATGAGCAGTTCCTC. The chain links TRBV2 to TRBJ2-1; 8 nucleotides match TRBD1. J lost 4 bases, V lost 6 bases, and 5 bases had no gene match. Looked up from germline, CDR1 is SNHLY and CDR2 is FYNNEI. The CDR3 has 14 residues.

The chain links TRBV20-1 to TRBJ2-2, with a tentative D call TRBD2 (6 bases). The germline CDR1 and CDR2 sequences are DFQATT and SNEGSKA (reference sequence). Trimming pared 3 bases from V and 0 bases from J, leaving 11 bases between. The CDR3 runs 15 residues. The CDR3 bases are TGCAGTGCTAGCGCCGGGGGAGCGAACACCGGGGAGCTGTTTTTT. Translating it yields CSASAGGANTGELFF.